This T cell receptor (beta chain) was recovered during a study of T-cell reconstitution after alpha-beta-depleted transplantation in children. The CDR3 is made up of 16 amino acids. Unmatched junction bases numbered 12, after V lost 11 bases and J lost 0 bases. CDR1 is LNHNV, CDR2 YYDKDF, per germline (reference sequence). Unique molecular identifiers were incorporated into the prepared TCRbeta library. TCRdb redid the calling of the PCR reads with MiXCR, one entry per CDR3 protein. The sample carries about 540,000 distinct CDR3 sequences, approximately 16% recorded once. This receptor was identified in a human donor who donated a stem cell graft to a child with acute lymphoblastic leukemia. The specimen comprised PBMCs from the stem cell graft donor, sampled from the stem cell graft. The chain joins TRBV15 to TRBJ2-1; 8 bases agree with TRBD2. This CDR3 is CADRTSSSSSYNEQFF. The CDR3 coding sequence is TGTGCCGACCGGACTAGCAGTTCGAGCTCCTACAATGAGCAGTTCTTC.